Listed below are T cell receptor beta chains from one sample, sequenced in a study of T cells after yellow fever vaccination. TCRdb reprocessed the 5' RACE reads with MiXCR, giving one entry per CDR3 protein. The sample records hundreds of thousands of distinct CDR3 sequences, 3.6% being singletons. The starting material was PBMCs, obtained on the day of the yellow fever booster vaccination. The source is a man aged 18 to 29 who received the YFV17D yellow fever vaccine. Both conserved end residues are part of each CDR3. The order of the fields is clone size, D gene, J gene, V gene, CDR3 DNA, CDR3 protein. D genes are given only for firm matches. A clone size is listed for some rows: how often the clone was seen (once, few, many), or a class if it is expanded.

many | - | TRBJ2-1 | TRBV5-1 | TGCGCCAGCAGCACCGGACAGTACAATGAGCAGTTCTTC | CASSTGQYNEQFF
many | TRBD2 | TRBJ2-2 | TRBV7-3 | TGTGCCAGCAGCTTTTTAGCGGGGGGCTGGACCGGGGAGCTGTTTTTT | CASSFLAGGWTGELFF
many | - | TRBJ1-3 | TRBV30 | TGTGCCTGGAGCTCCTTGGCGTGGGGAAACACCATATATTTT | CAWSSLAWGNTIYF
many | TRBD1 | TRBJ2-1 | TRBV5-1 | TGCGCCAGCGGTCAGACAGGGAACAATGAGCAGTTCTTC | CASGQTGNNEQFF
many | - | TRBJ2-2 | TRBV5-4 | TGTGCCAGCAGAACCGACCCAGGGACGGACACCGGGGAGCTGTTTTTT | CASRTDPGTDTGELFF
- | - | TRBJ1-2 | TRBV11-2 | TGTGCCAGCAGCTTAGGTCTGGGGGCCTATGGCTACACCTTC | CASSLGLGAYGYTF
many | - | TRBJ2-3 | TRBV9 | TGTGCCAGCAGCGTAGATGGAGGGCGGGCAGATACGCAGTATTTT | CASSVDGGRADTQYF
- | - | TRBJ1-2 | TRBV4-1 | TGCGCCAGCAGCCAGGTAACCCGGACTCCCGATGGCTACACCTTC | CASSQVTRTPDGYTF
few | TRBD1 | TRBJ2-3 | TRBV4-1 | TGCGCCAGCAGCCAACATGGACAGGGGGCAGATACGCAGTATTTT | CASSQHGQGADTQYF
many | - | TRBJ2-5 | TRBV7-9 | TGTGCCAGCAGCCCCCCCTGGCCCCCGGTGGGGACCCAGTACTTC | CASSPPWPPVGTQYF
many | TRBD1 | TRBJ1-1 | TRBV10-3 | TGTGCCATCAGTGGACAGGGGCTAGTCGCTGAAGCTTTCTTT | CAISGQGLVAEAFF
few | - | TRBJ1-2 | TRBV12-3/TRBV12-4 | TGTGCCAGCAGCTATAGCGGACAAATTAACTATGGCTACACCTTC | CASSYSGQINYGYTF
many | TRBD2 | TRBJ2-3 | TRBV20-1 | TGCAGTGCTGAAGCGGGGGCCTCAGATACGCAGTATTTT | CSAEAGASDTQYF
- | - | TRBJ2-1 | TRBV11-2 | TGTGCCAGCAGCCCAAATCTCCGGGACCCGATGTTCTTC | CASSPNLRDPMFF
few | - | TRBJ1-2 | TRBV29-1 | TGCAGCGTTGAGAGCCCAAGGGGCTACACCTTC | CSVESPRGYTF
many | TRBD1 | TRBJ2-2 | TRBV28 | TGTGCCACCCCAGGACAGGGAGCGAACACCGGGGAGCTGTTTTTT | CATPGQGANTGELFF
few | - | TRBJ1-2 | TRBV24-1 | TGTGCCACCAGTAGTCCCGGGACGGGGGTGAATGGCTACACCTTC | CATSSPGTGVNGYTF
many | TRBD1 | TRBJ2-3 | TRBV29-1 | TGCAGCGCGTTAACAGGGGGCACAGATACGCAGTATTTT | CSALTGGTDTQYF
few | - | TRBJ1-4 | TRBV28 | TGTGCCAGCAGCGATCGACAGAATGAAAAACTGTTTTTT | CASSDRQNEKLFF
many | - | TRBJ2-7 | TRBV12-3/TRBV12-4 | TGTGCCAGCAGTTTTTCGAGGGGCTACGAGCAGTACTTC | CASSFSRGYEQYF
many | - | TRBJ2-2 | TRBV6-1 | TGTGCCAGCACTCACGGGCCGAACACCGGGGAGCTGTTTTTT | CASTHGPNTGELFF
- | - | TRBJ1-4 | TRBV25-1 | TGTGCCAGCAGTGATCGTAGGGGCAGAGCAACTAATGAAAAACTGTTTTTT | CASSDRRGRATNEKLFF
many | - | TRBJ2-1 | TRBV24-1 | TGTGCCACCAGTGAAATTACCCGGGACCACAATGAGCAGTTCTTC | CATSEITRDHNEQFF
few | - | TRBJ1-2 | TRBV5-1 | TGCGCCAGCAGCGCCGGGACGGTCTTCTATGGCTACACCTTC | CASSAGTVFYGYTF
- | - | TRBJ2-1 | TRBV20-1 | TGCAGTGCTAGTTGGCTAGCGCGATCAAATGAGCAGTTCTTC | CSASWLARSNEQFF
many | - | TRBJ1-5 | TRBV29-1 | TGCAGCGTCCAGGGAGATGGCAATCAGCCCCAGCATTTT | CSVQGDGNQPQHF
many | - | TRBJ2-1 | TRBV5-1 | TGCGCCAGCTCTGGGGGGGGCGCCTACAATGAGCAGTTCTTC | CASSGGGAYNEQFF
few | TRBD1 | TRBJ1-6 | TRBV25-1 | TGTGCCAGTCGGGGCTCGGGACAGGGGAAAAACTCCTATAATTCACCCCTCCACTTT | CASRGSGQGKNSYNSPLHF
many | - | TRBJ2-5 | TRBV7-9 | TGTGCCAGCAGTGGACGGACAGAAGCCGTCGAGACCCAGTACTTC | CASSGRTEAVETQYF
few | TRBD1 | TRBJ1-1 | TRBV10-3 | TGTGCCAGCACGCCGGGGGGACAGGGGTTATTATACACTGAAGCTTTCTTT | CASTPGGQGLLYTEAFF
many | - | TRBJ1-6 | TRBV7-3 | TGTGCCAGCAGCCAAGGCCAGGCCCTTAATTCACCCCTCCACTTT | CASSQGQALNSPLHF
few | TRBD1 | TRBJ1-2 | TRBV7-9 | TGTGCCAGCAGCTCCCGGACAGGGGGCGAATATGGCTACACCTTC | CASSSRTGGEYGYTF
many | TRBD1 | TRBJ2-2 | TRBV28 | TGTGCCAGCAGTCCGAGGACAGGGGGCACCGGGGAGCTGTTTTTT | CASSPRTGGTGELFF
many | TRBD1 | TRBJ1-1 | TRBV7-9 | TGTGCCAGCAGCTCGGTCACAGGGGGGGGCACTGAAGCTTTCTTT | CASSSVTGGGTEAFF
- | - | TRBJ1-2 | TRBV7-9 | TGTGCCAGCAGCTTAGTCCGGTTGAATGGCTACACCTTC | CASSLVRLNGYTF
- | - | TRBJ2-5 | TRBV20-1 | TGCAGTGCTAGGGAGGCATCCCGGCGGGAGACCCAGTACTTC | CSAREASRRETQYF
- | - | TRBJ2-3 | TRBV24-1 | TGTGCCACCAGTGTTAAGGGGCCCACAGATACGCAGTATTTT | CATSVKGPTDTQYF
- | - | TRBJ2-3 | TRBV11-2 | TGTGCCAGCAGCTTAGGCCCCTCCCTACTCACAGATACGCAGTATTTT | CASSLGPSLLTDTQYF
few | TRBD2 | TRBJ2-1 | TRBV4-2 | TGTGCCAGCAGCCAAGTCTCCGCGGGGGTCTACAATGAGCAGTTCTTC | CASSQVSAGVYNEQFF
many | - | TRBJ2-2 | TRBV4-2 | TGTGCCAGCAGCCATACTAGAGACACCGGGGAGCTGTTTTTT | CASSHTRDTGELFF
many | - | TRBJ2-7 | TRBV20-1 | TGCAGTGCTAGAGAGTTGACAGCTACCTACGAGCAGTACTTC | CSARELTATYEQYF
few | TRBD2 | TRBJ2-2 | TRBV6-1 | TGTGCCAGCAGTTTTCTTTCGCCGGGGGGGCCGAACACCGGGGAGCTGTTTTTT | CASSFLSPGGPNTGELFF
many | - | TRBJ2-5 | TRBV6-1 | TGTGCCAGCAGCTCCTTGGGTGTTAGTTGGGAGGACCAGTACTTC | CASSSLGVSWEDQYF
few | TRBD1 | TRBJ2-1 | TRBV7-2 | TGTGCCAGCAGCTTTTTGGTGACAGGGGTAGCACCCTACAATGAGCAGTTCTTC | CASSFLVTGVAPYNEQFF
- | TRBD1 | TRBJ1-2 | TRBV6-6 | TGTGCCAGCATTCTAAACCGGGACAGGGACTACTACACCTTC | CASILNRDRDYYTF